These 31 T cell receptor beta chains were sequenced from one sample in a study of control samples from healthy donors and cancer patients. This table comes from immunoSEQ multiplex PCR, and its TCRdb copy is limited to in-frame clones, with some not included. The sample carries about 35,000 clones, approximately 95% recorded once. The sequencing sample was made of PBMCs. These TCRs come from a man aged 35 to 55 with colorectal cancer.

This rearrangement joins TRBV7-8 to TRBJ2-3; D not resolved. The germline V and J ends were trimmed by 1 base and 0 bases, with 11 bases remaining between them. Per germline, CDR1 SGHVS and CDR2 FQNEAQ. The CDR3 has 16 amino acids. DNA for the CDR3: TGTGCCAGCAGCTTAGTGGGCAGGTCTAGCACAGATACGCAGTATTTT. Translated: CASSLVGRSSTDTQYF.

The chain carries TRBV5-1 and TRBJ1-2, with 9 bases that match TRBD1. Losses at the gene ends were 4 bases for V and 4 bases for J; bases not matched to a gene: 5. The CDR3 extends over 14 amino acids. The germline CDR1 and CDR2 sequences are SGHRS and YFSETQ. The DNA of the CDR3 is TGCGCCAGCAGCGGGACAGGGAGCGGCTATGGCTACACCTTC. As protein: CASSGTGSGYGYTF.

There are a few counts of this clone. This sequence joins TRBV5-1 and TRBJ2-3; D is undetermined. Trimming pared 0 bases from V and 0 bases from J, leaving 8 bases between. CDR3 size: 15 residues. Germline V CDR1 and CDR2: SGHRS, YFSETQ. CDR3 sequence: CASSLAQVSTDTQYF. The CDR3, as DNA: TGCGCCAGCAGCTTGGCTCAGGTCAGCACAGATACGCAGTATTTT.

This rearrangement joins TRBV27 to TRBJ2-3; 10 bases map to TRBD2. The CDR3 extends over 16 amino acids. Germline assignment: CDR1 MNHEY and CDR2 SMNVEV (reference sequence). The junction had 8 bases not matched to a gene; V was cut back by 5 bases and J by 3 bases. CDR3 DNA: TGTGCCAGCAGTCGAGAGCGGGGGGGCCGAACAGATACGCAGTATTTT. As protein: CASSRERGGRTDTQYF.

This clone appeared a single time. The J gene is TRBJ2-1, the V gene TRBV7-2, with 10 bases matching TRBD2. Germline values: CDR1 SGHTA, CDR2 FQGNSA. After removal of 5 bases from V and 7 bases from J, the junction contained 11 bases not matched to a gene. This CDR3 is 16 amino acids long. This chain's CDR3 is CASSPRELAGRNEQFF. For the CDR3, the DNA is TGTGCCAGCAGCCCCCGAGAACTAGCGGGGAGAAATGAGCAGTTCTTC.

This chain links TRBV2 with TRBJ1-4, with 9 bases fitting TRBD1. The length of the CDR3 is 20 residues. Germline CDR1 and CDR2: SNHLY and FYNNEI. The junction had 17 bases not matched to a gene; V was cut back by 3 bases and J by 3 bases. CDR3 in amino acids: CASSDTGQGEVVLANEKLFF. Here the CDR3 DNA reads TGTGCCAGCAGTGACACGGGACAGGGAGAGGTCGTTCTAGCTAATGAAAAACTGTTTTTT. Combining the CDR3 with reference TRBV2 and TRBJ1-4 gives the whole variable domain EPEVTQTPSHQVTQMGQEVILRCVPISNHLYFYWYRQILGQKVEFLVSFYNNEISEKSEIFDDQFSVERPDGSNFTLKIRSTKLEDSAMYFCASSDTGQGEVVLANEKLFFGSGTQLSVL.

The chain uses TRBV3-1 (or the pseudogene TRBV3-2) and TRBJ1-4; D perhaps matches TRBD1 (6 bases). The CDR3 spans 14 residues. Germline values: CDR1 LGHDT, CDR2 YNNKEL (reference sequence). The V and J ends lost 7 bases and 3 bases respectively, with 12 bases between them. CDR3 residues: CASIGQGPNEKLFF. CDR3 sequence (DNA): TGTGCCAGCATAGGGCAGGGGCCTAATGAAAAACTGTTTTTT.

In this sample, this clone turned up a few times. The chain combines TRBV7-8 with TRBJ1-6; possible D gene TRBD1, 5 bases. CDR3 size: 14 residues. Trimming took 3 bases from V and 7 from J, leaving 10 bases between them. CDR1 SGHVS and CDR2 FQNEAQ come from the germline V gene. CDR3 protein: CASSFGTGNSPLHF. CDR3 coding DNA: TGTGCCAGCAGCTTCGGGACGGGAAATTCACCCCTCCACTTT.

The chain employs TRBV18 and TRBJ1-2; no clear D gene. Per the germline V gene, CDR1 is KGHSH and CDR2 is LQKENI. CDR3 length: 13 residues. V gave up 2 bases and J gave up 4 bases, with 8 bases separating them. The CDR3, as DNA: TGTGCCAGCTCACCAGAGGGTACCTATGGCTACACCTTC. This encodes CASSPEGTYGYTF.

The chain uses TRBV6-5 and TRBJ1-2; no firm D call. Trimming took 5 bases from V and 0 from J, leaving 7 bases between them. The CDR3 contains 13 residues. In germline, CDR1 is MNHEY, CDR2 SVGAGI. This CDR3 reads CASSLTTNYGYTF. DNA of the CDR3: TGTGCCAGCAGTCTGACAACTAACTATGGCTACACCTTC.

The chain employs TRBV7-9 and TRBJ1-6; 8 bases line up with TRBD1. In germline, CDR1 is SEHNR, CDR2 FQNEAQ (reference sequence). This CDR3 is 19 amino acids long. J was trimmed by 7 bases and V by 5 bases; bases with no gene match: 19. The DNA for the CDR3 is TGTGCCAGCAGCCTCGGGACAGGCGGCGGGCGGGGTAGCAATTCACCCCTCCACTTT. This sequence encodes CASSLGTGGGRGSNSPLHF.

The chain recombines TRBV3-1 (or the pseudogene TRBV3-2) with TRBJ1-6, with a tentative D call TRBD1 (5 bases). The CDR3 sequence is 14 residues long. Trimming removed 4 bases from V and 8 bases from J, with 12 bases in between. Germline lookup yields CDR1 LGHDT and CDR2 YNNKEL (reference sequence). CDR3 nucleotides: TGTGCCAGCAGCCGTTCCGGGGCCGATTCACCCCTCCACTTT. Residues: CASSRSGADSPLHF.

The chain joins TRBV5-4 to TRBJ2-7; 10 bases line up with TRBD1. Germline assignment: CDR1 SGHNT and CDR2 YYREEE (reference sequence). The CDR3 runs 15 residues. Trimming removed 7 bases from V and 6 bases from J; junction bases left unmatched: 13. CDR3 protein: CASQTRPGTGAEQYF. The CDR3 nucleotides are TGTGCCAGCCAAACCAGACCCGGGACAGGGGCCGAGCAGTACTTC.

CDR3 in DNA: TGTGCCAGCACCCGACTCAATGAGCAGTTCTTC. The encoded protein is CASTRLNEQFF. The gene calls are TRBV3-1 (or the pseudogene TRBV3-2) and TRBJ2-1; no definite D call. This CDR3 region has 11 residues. Germline loops: CDR1 LGHDT, CDR2 YNNKEL (reference sequence). Between the trimmed V and J ends, which lost 7 bases and 6 bases, there was a span of 7 bases.

This chain connects TRBV6-2 or TRBV6-3 to TRBJ2-5; D unclear. V shed 0 bases and J shed 4 bases, with 3 bases lying between them. CDR1 and CDR2 (germline): MNHEY, SVGEGT. CDR3 size: 12 residues. The CDR3 sequence: CASSYSGETQYF. In nucleotides, the CDR3 is TGTGCCAGCAGTTACTCGGGAGAGACCCAGTACTTC.

The genes are TRBV19 and TRBJ1-3; 9 positions agree with TRBD1. The CDR3 covers 17 residues. From germline, CDR1 is LNHDA and CDR2 SQIVND (reference sequence). V shed 5 bases and J 2 bases; nucleotides not matched to a gene: 10. The CDR3 DNA sequence: TGTGCCAGTAGTTTCGGCAAAACAGGGGGCCCTGGAAACACCATATATTTT. Protein sequence: CASSFGKTGGPGNTIYF.

The V call is TRBV3-1 (or the pseudogene TRBV3-2), the J call TRBJ1-1; a weak D match, TRBD1 (5 bases). V shed 4 bases and J shed 4 bases, with 16 bases lying between them. Germline values: CDR1 LGHDT, CDR2 YNNKEL (reference sequence). The CDR3 runs 15 residues. The DNA for the CDR3 is TGTGCCAGCAGCCGACCGACCGGGGGGATCACTGAAGCTTTCTTT. Encoded protein: CASSRPTGGITEAFF.

Written as DNA, the CDR3 is TGTGCCAGCAGCTTAGCGGTAGCGGGGGGGCCCTACAATGAGCAGTTCTTC. Its translation: CASSLAVAGGPYNEQFF. J is TRBJ2-1 and V is TRBV7-6; TRBD2 agrees at 11 bases. Trimming took 0 bases from V and 2 from J; bases not matched to a gene: 3. Germline-derived CDR1 and CDR2 are SGHVS and FNYEAQ. The CDR3 is made up of 17 amino acids.

This chain uses TRBV18 with TRBJ1-5, with D perhaps TRBD1 (6 bases). Trimming removed 3 bases at V and 2 bases at J, with 11 bases between. The CDR3 runs 15 residues. The germline gives CDR1 KGHSH, CDR2 LQKENI. The CDR3 sequence: CASSPSGQRNQPQHF. Written as DNA, the CDR3 is TGTGCCAGCTCACCTTCAGGACAGCGCAATCAGCCCCAGCATTTT.

The chain employs TRBV6-5 and TRBJ1-4; D might be TRBD1 (5 bases). The CDR3 totals 12 residues. Germline CDR1 is MNHEY and CDR2 is SVGAGI. The V end lost 10 bases, the J end lost 4 bases, and 10 bases lay between the germline ends. CDR3 nucleotide sequence: TGTGCCACGGGGCGCGGTAATGAAAAACTGTTTTTT. As protein: CATGRGNEKLFF.

The rearrangement uses TRBV5-1 and TRBJ1-1; 8 bases are a match to TRBD1. Germline V gives CDR1 SGHRS, CDR2 YFSETQ. The CDR3 has 16 residues. V was clipped by 1 base and J by 2 bases; unmatched bases: 7. For the CDR3, the DNA is TGCGCCAGCAGCTTGAATCCAGGGGGCCCTAACACTGAAGCTTTCTTT. Protein product: CASSLNPGGPNTEAFF.

The chain uses TRBV5-1 and TRBJ2-3; D may correspond to TRBD1 or TRBD2 (7 bases each). Germline V gives CDR1 SGHRS, CDR2 YFSETQ. This CDR3 comprises 17 residues. V was cut by 4 bases and J by 4 bases, with 22 bases left in between. The CDR3 loop reads CASSPTLRAGGADTQYF. Here the CDR3 DNA reads TGCGCCAGCAGCCCTACCCTAAGGGCAGGGGGGGCAGATACGCAGTATTTT. The complete variable domain, with remaining parts taken from reference TRBV5-1 and TRBJ2-3, reads KAGVTQTPRYLIKTRGQQVTLSCSPISGHRSVSWYQQTPGQGLQFLFEYFSETQRNKGNFPGRFSGRQFSNSRSEMNVSTLELGDSALYLCASSPTLRAGGADTQYFGPGTRLTVL.

The chain has TRBV4-1 and TRBJ2-7, with D possibly being TRBD1 (6 bases). Between the trimmed V and J ends, which lost 0 bases and 6 bases, there was a span of 6 bases. This CDR3 is 12 amino acids long. The germline V gene encodes CDR1 MGHRA and CDR2 YSYEKL. The CDR3 loop is CASSQDRGEQYF. The CDR3 region has the DNA TGCGCCAGCAGCCAAGACAGGGGCGAGCAGTACTTC.

The V and J genes are TRBV25-1 and TRBJ2-2; no definite D call. CDR3 length: 12 amino acids. Trimming removed 8 bases at V and 3 bases at J, with 7 bases between. Germline CDR1 reads MGHDK; CDR2 reads SYGVNS. CDR3 nucleotide sequence: TGTGCCAGCCCGGATCACACCGGGGAGCTGTTTTTT. Its protein product is CASPDHTGELFF.

The rearrangement links TRBV7-9 to TRBJ1-2, with D unresolved. V lost 2 bases, J lost 3 bases, and 13 bases lay in between. This CDR3 spans 15 amino acids. From germline, CDR1 is SEHNR and CDR2 FQNEAQ (reference sequence). The CDR3 reads CASSLISAGDYGYTF. The DNA of the CDR3 is TGTGCCAGCAGCTTAATATCGGCAGGTGACTATGGCTACACCTTC.

The CDR3 DNA follows: TGTGCCAGCAGCTTAGACCCAGTGAATGAGCAGTTCTTC. Amino acid sequence: CASSLDPVNEQFF. This chain uses TRBV11-3 with TRBJ2-1; D remains ambiguous. The germline V and J ends were trimmed by 0 bases and 7 bases, with 7 bases remaining between them. The length of the CDR3 is 13 residues. The germline V gene has CDR1 SGHNT and CDR2 YENEEA.

The gene calls are TRBV6-5 and TRBJ1-2; D is undetermined. CDR1 is MNHEY, CDR2 SVGAGI, per germline. This CDR3 contains 14 residues. The V and J ends lost 6 bases and 2 bases respectively, with 13 bases between them. Written as DNA, the CDR3 is TGTGCCAGCAGGCCCCCGGGAGGGAACTATGGCTACACCTTC. Amino acids: CASRPPGGNYGYTF.

This clone was detected only once. The junction shows a germline mismatch at one end, possibly a read error. V is TRBV7-9 and J is TRBJ2-2, with TRBD2 matching over 8 bases. This CDR3 has 17 residues. Germline values: CDR1 SEHNR, CDR2 FQNEAQ (reference sequence). Written as DNA, the CDR3 is TGTGCCAGCAGCCTAGCGGGCAACCCGAAAGTCCCCGGGGAGCTGTTTTTT. Translating gives CASSLAGNPKVPGELFF. Supplemented by reference TRBV7-9 and TRBJ2-2, the full variable domain reads DTGVSQNPRHKITKRGQNVTFRCDPISEHNRLYWYRQTLGQGPEFLTYFQNEAQLEKSRLLSDRFSAERPKGSFSTLEIQRTEQGDSAMYLCASSLAGNPKVPGELFFGEGSRLTVL.

The genes are TRBV3-1 (or the pseudogene TRBV3-2) and TRBJ1-6; D possibly corresponds to TRBD1 (5 bases). Trimming took off 4 bases at V and 7 bases at J, with 8 bases between the two ends. Germline lookup yields CDR1 LGHDT and CDR2 YNNKEL (reference sequence). There are 13 residues in the CDR3. CDR3 sequence (DNA): TGTGCCAGCAGCCTTCGGGGGAATTCACCCCTCCACTTT. Its protein product is CASSLRGNSPLHF.

The chain is built from TRBV5-1 and TRBJ2-3, with D perhaps TRBD1 (7 bases). Per the germline V gene, CDR1 is SGHRS and CDR2 is YFSETQ. Deletions cut 5 bases from V and 3 bases from J, with 19 bases between. This CDR3 has 16 residues. In nucleotides, the CDR3 is TGCGCCAGCAGTGAAACTCCAGGGGGGACTACAGATACGCAGTATTTT. It yields the protein CASSETPGGTTDTQYF. The full variable domain, rest sourced from reference TRBV5-1 and TRBJ2-3, is KAGVTQTPRYLIKTRGQQVTLSCSPISGHRSVSWYQQTPGQGLQFLFEYFSETQRNKGNFPGRFSGRQFSNSRSEMNVSTLELGDSALYLCASSETPGGTTDTQYFGPGTRLTVL.

The V call is TRBV5-1, the J call TRBJ1-2; the match to TRBD1 covers 8 bases. The J segment lost 3 bases and the V segment lost 5 bases, leaving 6 bases of the junction unmatched. The CDR3 consists of 14 residues. Per germline, CDR1 SGHRS and CDR2 YFSETQ. CDR3 DNA sequence: TGCGCCAGCAGTTCCGGACAGGGTCACTATGGCTACACCTTC. It translates to CASSSGQGHYGYTF.